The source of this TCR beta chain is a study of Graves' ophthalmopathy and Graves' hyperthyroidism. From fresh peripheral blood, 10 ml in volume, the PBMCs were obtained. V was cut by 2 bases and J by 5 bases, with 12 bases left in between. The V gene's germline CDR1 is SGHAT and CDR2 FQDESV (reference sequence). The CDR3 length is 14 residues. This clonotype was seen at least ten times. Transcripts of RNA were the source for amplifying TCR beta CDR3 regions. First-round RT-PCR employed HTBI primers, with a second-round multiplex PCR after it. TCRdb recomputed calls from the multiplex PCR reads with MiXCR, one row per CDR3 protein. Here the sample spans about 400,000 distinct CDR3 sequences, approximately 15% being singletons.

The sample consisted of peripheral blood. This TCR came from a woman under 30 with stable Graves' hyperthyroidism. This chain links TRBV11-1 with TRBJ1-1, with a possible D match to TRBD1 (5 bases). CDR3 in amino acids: CASSLSSTGTEAFF. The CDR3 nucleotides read TGTGCCAGCAGCTTAAGTTCCACAGGAACTGAAGCTTTCTTT.